The 4 T cell receptor beta chains presented below share a single source sample, sequenced in a study of blood T cell repertoires in COVID-19. The data were produced by immunoSEQ multiplex PCR, yet TCRdb's version contains in-frame clones alone and is incomplete. This repertoire shows 200,000 to 250,000 clones, 90% found once; its top ten account for roughly 2.6%. Specimen: peripheral blood. These receptors all stem from a man aged 30-40 years with COVID-19, enrolled during active disease.

This chain joins TRBV3-1 (or the pseudogene TRBV3-2) and TRBJ2-6, with D maybe TRBD2 (6 bases). CDR1 is LGHDT, CDR2 YNNKEL, per germline (reference sequence). Trimming shortened V by 0 bases and J by 3 bases, and 18 bases separated the two germline ends. CDR3 length: 19 amino acids. DNA of the CDR3: TGTGCCAGCAGCCAAGATGCGCTAGGGAGGATCAGTGGGGCCAACGTCCTGACTTTC. Amino acid sequence: CASSQDALGRISGANVLTF.

This chain joins TRBV5-4 and TRBJ2-1; 11 nucleotides agree with TRBD2. V was clipped by 1 base and J by 9 bases; unmatched bases: 6. The CDR3 has 15 residues. In germline, CDR1 is SGHNT, CDR2 YYREEE (reference sequence). The CDR3 here is CASSLISGGAGEQFF. CDR3 nucleotide sequence: TGTGCCAGCAGCTTGATTAGCGGGGGGGCTGGTGAGCAGTTCTTC.

The sample holds one count of this clone. The chain recombines TRBV6-2 or TRBV6-3 with TRBJ2-1; possibly TRBD2 for D (7 bases). CDR3 length: 15 residues. V was pared by 5 bases and J by 1 base, with 12 bases between. The germline gives CDR1 MNHEY, CDR2 SVGEGT. DNA of the CDR3: TGTGCCAGCAGTACACGGGGGGCTTCCTACAATGAGCAGTTCTTC. Amino acid sequence: CASSTRGASYNEQFF.

This chain uses TRBV3-1 (or the pseudogene TRBV3-2) with TRBJ2-4; no firm D call. The CDR3 is made up of 13 amino acids. V was cut by 0 bases and J by 6 bases, with 6 bases left in between. CDR1 and CDR2 (germline): LGHDT, YNNKEL (reference sequence). DNA of the CDR3: TGTGCCAGCAGCCAAGACTCTATAAACATTCAGTACTTC. It specifies CASSQDSINIQYF.